A selection of T cell receptor beta chains follows, all from one sample in a study of T cell responses to AZD1222 COVID-19 vaccine. The assay was immunoSEQ multiplex PCR, and TCRdb's table has in-frame clones only and misses some. The sample yields around 90,000 clones, around 86% seen once. The sample was peripheral blood, taken on day 0 of AZD1222 vaccination. The receptors derive from an adult in good health. The CDR3 runs from the conserved cysteine through the conserved F or W.

>TRBJ2-1|TRBV5-4|15
CASSPARGTYNEQFF
>TRBJ2-2|TRBV4-1|15
CASSQGQGASGELFF
>TRBJ2-2|TRBV6-5|14
CATLGRGLPGELFF
>TRBJ2-7|TRBV6-5|13
CASSPNRGSEQYF
>TRBJ1-6|TRBV14|13
CASSQESRLPLHF
>TRBJ1-4|TRBV6-5|14
CASTRGEANEKLFF
>TRBJ1-1|TRBV12-5|13
CASAMTGSTEAFF
>TRBJ1-2|TRBV7-2|15
CASSLGQGRGYGYTF
>TRBJ1-4|TRBV2|11
CASRADEKLFF
>TRBJ2-2|TRBV12-3/TRBV12-4|13
CASLLGGTGELFF
>TRBJ1-4|TRBV6-5|15
CASSLARGLGEKLFF
>TRBJ2-3|TRBV27|15
CASRAGTSRTDTQYF
>TRBJ1-1|TRBV13|14
CASSFGAGGTEAFF
>TRBJ1-1|TRBV6-5|13
CASRTGGNTEAFF
>TRBJ1-5|TRBV10-3|14
CAISETLSNQPQHF
>TRBJ1-3|TRBV6-1|14
CASSETTGGNTIYF
>TRBJ2-6|TRBV5-1|19
CASSLHPLSLSSGANVLTF